The clone carrying this TCR beta chain was observed many times. Its antigen is currently unknown. The CDR3 is 13 amino acids. Germline V CDR1 and CDR2: LGHDT, YNNKEL (reference sequence). Trimming shortened V by 4 bases and J by 8 bases, and 9 bases separated the two germline ends. The source of the sample is a study of early T cells in non-severe SARS-CoV-2 infection. On the study more broadly: With bulk RNA from unsorted whole blood as input, sequencing yielded unpaired chains.

Study conclusions and caveats: Reliance on VDJdb matching favored anti-spike CD8 responses; private and CD4 specificities were missed.

Unique molecular identifiers tagged individual cDNA molecules. TCRdb fed the 5' RACE reads into MiXCR, producing one record per CDR3 protein. The profile covers over 30,000 distinct CDR3 sequences, with around 4.6% appearing a single time and 7.9% taken by the ten largest. This chain joins TRBV3-1 and TRBJ1-6; D uncertain. The TCR originated in an adult who was a healthcare worker with PCR-confirmed SARS-CoV-2 infection or an uninfected control (not recorded which). The source material was whole blood. The CDR3: CASSPVSYSPLHF. In nucleotides, the CDR3 is TGTGCCAGCAGCCCGGTATCATATTCACCCCTCCACTTT.